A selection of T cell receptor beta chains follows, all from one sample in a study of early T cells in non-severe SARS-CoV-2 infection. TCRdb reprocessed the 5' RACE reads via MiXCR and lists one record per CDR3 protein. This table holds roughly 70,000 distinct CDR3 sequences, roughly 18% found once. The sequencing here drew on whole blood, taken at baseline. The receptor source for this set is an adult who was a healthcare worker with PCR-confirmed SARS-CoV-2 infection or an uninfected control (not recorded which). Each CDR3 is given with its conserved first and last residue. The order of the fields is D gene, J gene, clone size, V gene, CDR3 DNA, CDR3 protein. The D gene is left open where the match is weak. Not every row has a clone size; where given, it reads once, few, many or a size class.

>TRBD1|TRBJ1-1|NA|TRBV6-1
TGTGCCAGCAGGGGGGACAGTTTGCGAAACGCTTTCTTT
CASRGDSLRNAFF
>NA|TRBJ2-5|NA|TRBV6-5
TGTGCCAGCAGTTCAATCCAGAAAGAGACCCAGTACTTC
CASSSIQKETQYF
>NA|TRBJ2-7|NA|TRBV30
TGTGCCTGGAGTGAGGGGGGTAGCTCCTACGAGCAGTACTTC
CAWSEGGSSYEQYF
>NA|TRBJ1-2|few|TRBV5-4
TGTGCCAGCAGTTTCCGCGGGACAACGATCTATGGCTACACCTTC
CASSFRGTTIYGYTF
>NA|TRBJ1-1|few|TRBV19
TGTGCCAGTAGTTTGGGGATCCGTATGAACACTGAAGCTTTCTTT
CASSLGIRMNTEAFF
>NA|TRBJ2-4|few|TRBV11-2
TGTGCCAGCAGCTTAACGGGAGCGTCCCACATTCAGTACTTC
CASSLTGASHIQYF
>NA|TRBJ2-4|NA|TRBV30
TGTGCCTGGACAAGCCCCCCGCGAACCATTCAGTACTTC
CAWTSPPRTIQYF
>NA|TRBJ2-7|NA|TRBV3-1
TGTGCCAGCAGCCAAGATCCAAGGGTCGAGCAGTACTTC
CASSQDPRVEQYF
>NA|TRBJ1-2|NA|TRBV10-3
TGTGCCATCAGTCAGGGATTTGACGGCTACACCTTC
CAISQGFDGYTF
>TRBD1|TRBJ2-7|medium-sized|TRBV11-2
TGTGCCAGCAGCTTAGTTGCCGGGACAGGACTCTTACGGTCCTACGAGCAGTACTTC
CASSLVAGTGLLRSYEQYF
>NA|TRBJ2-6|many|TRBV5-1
TGCGCCAGCAGCTTGTTGGGGAGCTCTGGGGCCAACGTCCTGACTTTC
CASSLLGSSGANVLTF
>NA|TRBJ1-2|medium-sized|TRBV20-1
TGCAGTGCTGGAGACCGTTTCGATGGCTACACCTTC
CSAGDRFDGYTF
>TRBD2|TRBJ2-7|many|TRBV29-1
TGCAGCGCCCGGACTAGCGGGAGAAGCGAGCAGTACTTC
CSARTSGRSEQYF
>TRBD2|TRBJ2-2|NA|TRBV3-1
TGTGCCAGCAGCCGACAAACTAGCGCCGCGAACACCGGGGAGCTGTTTTTT
CASSRQTSAANTGELFF
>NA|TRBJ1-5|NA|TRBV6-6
TGTGCCAGCAGTCCTGGGGCAGCAAATCAGCCCCAGCATTTT
CASSPGAANQPQHF
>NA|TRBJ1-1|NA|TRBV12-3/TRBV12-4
TGTGCCAGCAGCTCCTCCAAACCTGAAGCTTTCTTT
CASSSSKPEAFF
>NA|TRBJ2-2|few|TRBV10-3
TGTGCCATCAGCGCCGGGACGGTGAACACCGGGGAGCTGTTTTTT
CAISAGTVNTGELFF
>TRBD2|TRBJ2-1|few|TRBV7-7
TGTGCCAGCAGTGTTAGCGGGGGCTCCTCCAATGAGCAGTTCTTC
CASSVSGGSSNEQFF
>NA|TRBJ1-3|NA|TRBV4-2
TGTGCCAGCAGCCATGTTGGACGGAACTCTGGAAACACCATATATTTT
CASSHVGRNSGNTIYF
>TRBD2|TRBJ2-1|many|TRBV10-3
TGTGCCATCAGTGACGGGACTCTAGCGGGGGGGCTAACGAGCTCCTACAATGAGCAGTTCTTC
CAISDGTLAGGLTSSYNEQFF
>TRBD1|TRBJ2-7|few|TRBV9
TGTGCCAGCAGCCGGGACAGCACCTACGAGCAGTACTTC
CASSRDSTYEQYF
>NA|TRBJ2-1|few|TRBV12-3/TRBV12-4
TGTGCCAGCAGTTTGGGGGGAGTAGGCTACAATGAGCAGTTCTTC
CASSLGGVGYNEQFF
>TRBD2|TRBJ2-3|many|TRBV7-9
TGTGCCAAGCAGCGGGAGGCTACAGATACGCAGTATTTT
CAKQREATDTQYF
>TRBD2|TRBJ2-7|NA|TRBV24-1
TGTGCCACCAGTGATCGGACTAGCGGGGTCTACGAGCAGTACTTC
CATSDRTSGVYEQYF
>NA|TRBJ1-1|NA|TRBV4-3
TGCGCCAGCAGCCAAGACCCACCGGGCGGAGGGGTCCGGGGCACTGAAGCTTTCTTT
CASSQDPPGGGVRGTEAFF
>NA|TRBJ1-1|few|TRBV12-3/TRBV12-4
TGTGCCAGCAGTTTCTCCGAGGTGAGCGAAGCTTTCTTT
CASSFSEVSEAFF
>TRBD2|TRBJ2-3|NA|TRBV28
TGTGCCAGCAGTTTCAGTTCCCGACTAGCGGGAGATACGCAGTATTTT
CASSFSSRLAGDTQYF
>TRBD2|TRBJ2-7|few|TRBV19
TGTGCCAGTAGTACTCGGACTAGCGTAGCATCGGAGCAGTACTTC
CASSTRTSVASEQYF
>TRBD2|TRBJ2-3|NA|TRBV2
TGTGCCAGCAGTGGTGCTAGCGGGTCTAGCACAGATACGCAGTATTTT
CASSGASGSSTDTQYF
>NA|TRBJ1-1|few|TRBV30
TGTGCCTGGAGCCCGGACAGGAACACTGAAGCTTTCTTT
CAWSPDRNTEAFF
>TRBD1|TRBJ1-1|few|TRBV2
TGTGCCAGTACAATACAGGGGGTCGAAGTTGAAGCTTTCTTT
CASTIQGVEVEAFF
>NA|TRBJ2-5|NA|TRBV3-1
TGTGCCAGCAGCCACTCCAGAGAGACCCAGTACTTC
CASSHSRETQYF
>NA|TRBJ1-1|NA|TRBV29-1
TGCAGCGTCGGCAGTGAAGCTTTCTTT
CSVGSEAFF
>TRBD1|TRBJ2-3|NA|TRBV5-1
TGCGCCAGCAGTACGGGACAGAGCACAGATACGCAGTATTTT
CASSTGQSTDTQYF